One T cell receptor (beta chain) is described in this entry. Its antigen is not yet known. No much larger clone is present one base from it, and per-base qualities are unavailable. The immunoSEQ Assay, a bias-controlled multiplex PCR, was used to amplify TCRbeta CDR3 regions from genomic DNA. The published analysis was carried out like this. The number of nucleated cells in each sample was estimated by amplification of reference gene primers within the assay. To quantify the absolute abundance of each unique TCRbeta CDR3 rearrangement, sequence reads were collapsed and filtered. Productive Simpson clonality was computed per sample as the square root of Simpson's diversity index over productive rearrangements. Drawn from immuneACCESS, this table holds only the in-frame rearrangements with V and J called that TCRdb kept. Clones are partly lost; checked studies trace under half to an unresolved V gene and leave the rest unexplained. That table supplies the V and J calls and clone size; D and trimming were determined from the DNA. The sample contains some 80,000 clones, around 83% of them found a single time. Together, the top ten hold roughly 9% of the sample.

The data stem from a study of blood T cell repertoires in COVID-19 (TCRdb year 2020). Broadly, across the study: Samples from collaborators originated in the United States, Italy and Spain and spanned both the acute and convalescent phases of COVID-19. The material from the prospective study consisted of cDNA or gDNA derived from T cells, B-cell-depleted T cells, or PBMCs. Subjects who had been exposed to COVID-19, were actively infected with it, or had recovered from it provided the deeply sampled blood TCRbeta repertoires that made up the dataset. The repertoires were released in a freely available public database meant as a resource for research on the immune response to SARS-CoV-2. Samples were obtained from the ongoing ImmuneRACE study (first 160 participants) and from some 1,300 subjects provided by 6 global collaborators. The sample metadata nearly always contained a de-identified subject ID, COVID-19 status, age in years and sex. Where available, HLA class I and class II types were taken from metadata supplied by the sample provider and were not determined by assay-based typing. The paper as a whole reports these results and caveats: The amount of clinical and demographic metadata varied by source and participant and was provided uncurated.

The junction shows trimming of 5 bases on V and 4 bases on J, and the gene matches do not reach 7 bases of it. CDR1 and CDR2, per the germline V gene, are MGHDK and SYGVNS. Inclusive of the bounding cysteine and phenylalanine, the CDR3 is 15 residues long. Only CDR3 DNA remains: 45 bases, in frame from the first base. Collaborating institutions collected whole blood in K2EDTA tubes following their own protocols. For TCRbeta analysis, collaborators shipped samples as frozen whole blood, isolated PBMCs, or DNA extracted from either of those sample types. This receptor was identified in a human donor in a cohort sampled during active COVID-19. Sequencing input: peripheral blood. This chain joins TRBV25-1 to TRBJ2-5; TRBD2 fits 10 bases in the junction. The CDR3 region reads CASSPSSGSTETQYF. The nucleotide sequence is TGTGCCAGCAGTCCATCTAGCGGGAGTACAGAGACCCAGTACTTC.